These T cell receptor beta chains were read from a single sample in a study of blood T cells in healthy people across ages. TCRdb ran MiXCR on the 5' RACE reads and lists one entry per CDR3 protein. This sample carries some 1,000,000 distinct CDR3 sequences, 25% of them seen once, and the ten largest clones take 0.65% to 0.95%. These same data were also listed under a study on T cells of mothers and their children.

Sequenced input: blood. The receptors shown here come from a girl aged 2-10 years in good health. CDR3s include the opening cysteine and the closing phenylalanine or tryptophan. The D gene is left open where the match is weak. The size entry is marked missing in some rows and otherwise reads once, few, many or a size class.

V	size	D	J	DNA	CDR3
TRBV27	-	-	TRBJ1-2	TGTGCCAGCTCCGGGTATTCGAGCTATGGCTACACCTTC	CASSGYSSYGYTF
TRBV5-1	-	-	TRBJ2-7	TGCGCCAGCAGCTTGGCCGGTTCGTTCGAGCAGTACTTC	CASSLAGSFEQYF
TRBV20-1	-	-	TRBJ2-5	TGCAGTGCTATAGAGACAGGCCAAGAGACCCAGTACTTC	CSAIETGQETQYF
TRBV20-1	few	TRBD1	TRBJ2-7	TGCAGTGCTAGAAGATTGGGGGACAGGGTAGACTACGAGCAGTACTTC	CSARRLGDRVDYEQYF
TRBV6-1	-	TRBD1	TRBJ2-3	TGTGCCAGCAGTCAAAGCCGGGACAGTGGGAACACAGATACGCAGTATTTT	CASSQSRDSGNTDTQYF
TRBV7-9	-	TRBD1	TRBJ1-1	TGTGCCAGCAGCCGGACAGGGGGTACGGGCACTGAAGCTTTCTTT	CASSRTGGTGTEAFF
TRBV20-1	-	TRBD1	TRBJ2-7	TGCAGTGCTAGACTTCCGGGACAGTACGAGCAGTACTTC	CSARLPGQYEQYF
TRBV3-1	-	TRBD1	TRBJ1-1	TGTGCCAGCAGCCAAGGGTTCCCCGGGACAGACAACACTGAAGCTTTCTTT	CASSQGFPGTDNTEAFF
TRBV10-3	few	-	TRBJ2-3	TGTGCCATCAGTGAGGTGATGGGGGCCTCCACAGATACGCAGTATTTT	CAISEVMGASTDTQYF
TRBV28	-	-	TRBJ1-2	TGTGCCAGCAGTTCCACCCGCAGGGGTGGCTACACCTTC	CASSSTRRGGYTF
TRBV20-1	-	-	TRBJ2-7	TGCAGTGTACGGGACTCCCGAGAGTACTTC	CSVRDSREYF
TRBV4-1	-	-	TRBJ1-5	TGCGCCAGCAGCCAAGATATAGATAGCAATCAGCCCCAGCATTTT	CASSQDIDSNQPQHF
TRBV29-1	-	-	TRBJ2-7	TGCAGCGTTGGAGGGGAGAACGAGCAGTACTTC	CSVGGENEQYF
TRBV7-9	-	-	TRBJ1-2	TGTGCCAGCGGAGTATCAGGGTTCTATGGCTACACCTTC	CASGVSGFYGYTF
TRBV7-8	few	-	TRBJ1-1	TGTGCCAGCAGCTTACTAGGGGTTGAGGAGGCTTTCTTT	CASSLLGVEEAFF
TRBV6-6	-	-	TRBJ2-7	TGTGCCAGCAGCAAGGGACTCAACGAGCAGTACTTC	CASSKGLNEQYF
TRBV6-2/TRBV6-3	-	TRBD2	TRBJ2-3	TGTGCCAGCAGTTACGGCGGGGGGGCTGCAGATACGCAGTATTTT	CASSYGGGAADTQYF
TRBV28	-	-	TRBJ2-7	TGTGCCAGCTCCAGAGGGGGCCCTGGAGGGGTAATTACCTACGAGCAGTACTTC	CASSRGGPGGVITYEQYF
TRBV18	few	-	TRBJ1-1	TGTGCCAGCTCACCACCGTGGGGCCCTGAAGCTTTCTTT	CASSPPWGPEAFF
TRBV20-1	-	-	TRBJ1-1	TGCAGTGCTCCATTGGAGGAAGCTTTCTTT	CSAPLEEAFF
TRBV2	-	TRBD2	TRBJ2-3	TGTGCCACCCCCGGGAGGCAGCTCACAGATACGCAGTATTTT	CATPGRQLTDTQYF
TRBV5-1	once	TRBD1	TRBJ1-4	TGCGCCAGCAGCTCGACAGGGTTAGATGAAAAACTGTTTTTT	CASSSTGLDEKLFF
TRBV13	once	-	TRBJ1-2	TGTGCCAGCAGCGCCACAGGGACCTATGGCTACACCTTC	CASSATGTYGYTF
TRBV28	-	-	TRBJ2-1	TGTGCCAGCAGTGACCCGACCCCCAATGAGCAGTTCTTC	CASSDPTPNEQFF
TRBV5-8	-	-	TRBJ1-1	TGTGCCAGCAACCTGTCGGGACGGGAGGTTCCTGAAGCTTTCTTT	CASNLSGREVPEAFF
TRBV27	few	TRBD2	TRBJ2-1	TGTGCCAGCAGTTCCCGCCGGACTAGCGGACCCATGGGAGAGCAGTTCTTC	CASSSRRTSGPMGEQFF
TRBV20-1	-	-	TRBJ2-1	TGCAGTACTTGGACGAGCTCCTACAATGAGCAGTTCTTC	CSTWTSSYNEQFF
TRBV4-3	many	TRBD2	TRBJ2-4	TGCGCCAGCAGCCGATCAAGCGGGGATCTAGCCAAAAACATTCAGTACTTC	CASSRSSGDLAKNIQYF